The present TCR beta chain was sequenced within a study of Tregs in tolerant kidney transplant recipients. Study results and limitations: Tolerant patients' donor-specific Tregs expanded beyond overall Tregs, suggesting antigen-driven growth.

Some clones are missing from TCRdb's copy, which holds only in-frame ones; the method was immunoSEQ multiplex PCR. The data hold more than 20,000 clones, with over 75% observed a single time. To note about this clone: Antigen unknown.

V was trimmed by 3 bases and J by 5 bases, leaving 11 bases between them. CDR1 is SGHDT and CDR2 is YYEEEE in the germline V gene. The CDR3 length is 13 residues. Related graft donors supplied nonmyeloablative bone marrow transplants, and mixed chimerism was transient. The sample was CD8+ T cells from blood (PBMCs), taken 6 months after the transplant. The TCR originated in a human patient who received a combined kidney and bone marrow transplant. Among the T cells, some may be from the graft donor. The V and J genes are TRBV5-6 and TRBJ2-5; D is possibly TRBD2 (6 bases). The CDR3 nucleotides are TGTGCCAGCAGCTCGGGACTTGGGGAGACCCAGTACTTC. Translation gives CASSSGLGETQYF. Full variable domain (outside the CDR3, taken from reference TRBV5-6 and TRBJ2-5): DAGVTQSPTHLIKTRGQQVTLRCSPKSGHDTVSWYQQALGQGPQFIFQYYEEEERQRGNFPDRFSGHQFPNYSSELNVNALLLGDSALYLCASSSGLGETQYFGPGTRLLVL.